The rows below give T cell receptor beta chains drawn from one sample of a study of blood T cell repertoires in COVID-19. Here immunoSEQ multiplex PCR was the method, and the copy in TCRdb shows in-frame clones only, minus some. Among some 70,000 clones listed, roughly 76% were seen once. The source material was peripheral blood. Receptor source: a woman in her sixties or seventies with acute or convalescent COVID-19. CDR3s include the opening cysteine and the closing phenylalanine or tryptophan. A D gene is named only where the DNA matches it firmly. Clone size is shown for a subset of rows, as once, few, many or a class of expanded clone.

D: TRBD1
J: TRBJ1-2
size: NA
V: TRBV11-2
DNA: TGTGCCAGCAGCTCCCACGGACAGGCCGGCTATGGCTACACCTTC
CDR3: CASSSHGQAGYGYTF

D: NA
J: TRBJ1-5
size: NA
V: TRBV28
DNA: TGTGCCACCCTGAGGAGGGACCGCAATCAGCCCCAGCATTTT
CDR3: CATLRRDRNQPQHF

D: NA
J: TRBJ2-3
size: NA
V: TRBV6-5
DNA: TGTGCCAGCAGACTCCTCCACACAGATACGCAGTATTTT
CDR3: CASRLLHTDTQYF

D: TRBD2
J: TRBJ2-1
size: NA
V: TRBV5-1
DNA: TGCGCCAGCAGCTCCCTAGCGGGAGTATCGAATGAGCAGTTCTTC
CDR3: CASSSLAGVSNEQFF

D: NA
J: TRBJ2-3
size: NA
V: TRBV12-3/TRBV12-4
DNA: TGTGCCAGCAGCCTCTCGGGGGATACGCAGTATTTT
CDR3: CASSLSGDTQYF

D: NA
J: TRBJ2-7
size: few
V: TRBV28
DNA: TGTGCCAGCAGCTCCTGGGCTAGCGCGGACTACGAGCAGTACTTC
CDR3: CASSSWASADYEQYF

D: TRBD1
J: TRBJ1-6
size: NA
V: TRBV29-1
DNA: TGCAGCGCCCGACAGGGGGGGAATTCACCCCTCCACTTT
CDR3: CSARQGGNSPLHF

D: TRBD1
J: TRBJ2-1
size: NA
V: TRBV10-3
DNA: TGTGCCATCAGCCCGGGACAGGTCGTTAACAATGAGCAGTTCTTC
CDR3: CAISPGQVVNNEQFF

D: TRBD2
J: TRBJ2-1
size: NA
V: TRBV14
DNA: TGTGCCAGCAGCCAAGAGGAAGAACTAGCGGCATACTACAATGAGCAGTTCTTC
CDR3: CASSQEEELAAYYNEQFF

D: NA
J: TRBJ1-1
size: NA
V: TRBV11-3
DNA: TGTGCCAGCAGCTTGAGCGTCACTGAAGCTTTCTTT
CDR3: CASSLSVTEAFF

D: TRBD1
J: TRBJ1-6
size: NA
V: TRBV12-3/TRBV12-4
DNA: TGTGCCAGCAGTTCGACAGGGATCCCACCCCTCCACTTT
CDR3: CASSSTGIPPLHF

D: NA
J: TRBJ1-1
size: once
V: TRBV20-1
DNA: TGCAGTGCCTCCCTGAGCTCTTTCTTT
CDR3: CSASLSSFF

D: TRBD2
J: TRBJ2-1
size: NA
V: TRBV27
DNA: TGTGCCAGCAGTGGCCCCGGGACTAGCGGCCGGAGGGAGCAGTTCTTC
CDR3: CASSGPGTSGRREQFF

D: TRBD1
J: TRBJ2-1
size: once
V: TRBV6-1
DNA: TGTGCCAGCAGTGATAGGACAGGGGGCTACAATGAGCAGTTCTTC
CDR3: CASSDRTGGYNEQFF

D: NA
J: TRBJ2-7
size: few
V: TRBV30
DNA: TGTGCCTGGAGTCCAGGGCAGGACTACGAGCAGTACTTC
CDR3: CAWSPGQDYEQYF

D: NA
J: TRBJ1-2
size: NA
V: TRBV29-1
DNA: TGCAGCGTTGAAGCAGTGCTGAACTATGGCTACACCTTC
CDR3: CSVEAVLNYGYTF

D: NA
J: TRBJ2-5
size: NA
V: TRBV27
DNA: TGTGCCAGCAGTTTCACCGGTGTTCTGGAGACCCAGTACTTC
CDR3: CASSFTGVLETQYF

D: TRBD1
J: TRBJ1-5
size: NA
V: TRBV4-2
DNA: TGTGCCAGCAGCCGACAGGGATCAGGCAATCAGCCCCAGCATTTT
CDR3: CASSRQGSGNQPQHF

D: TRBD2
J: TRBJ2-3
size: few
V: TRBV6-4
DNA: TGTGCCAGCAGTGACTCGGCGGGAGGGCCAGATACGCAGTATTTT
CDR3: CASSDSAGGPDTQYF

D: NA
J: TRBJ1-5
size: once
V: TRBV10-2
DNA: TGCGCCAGCAGTCAGCCGGCCAGGGGCAATCAGCCCCAGCATTTT
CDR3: CASSQPARGNQPQHF

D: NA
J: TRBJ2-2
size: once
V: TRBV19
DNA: TGTGCCAGTATCGGACAGAGGGTTGTCGGGGAGCTGTTTTTT
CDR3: CASIGQRVVGELFF

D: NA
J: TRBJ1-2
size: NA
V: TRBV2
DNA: TGTGCCAGCAGTGAACTCGACAGGTTTAACTATGGCTACACCTTC
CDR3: CASSELDRFNYGYTF

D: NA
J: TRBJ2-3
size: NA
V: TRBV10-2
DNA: TGCGCCTCTCGGGGTGTTTCTGATACGCAGTATTTT
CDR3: CASRGVSDTQYF

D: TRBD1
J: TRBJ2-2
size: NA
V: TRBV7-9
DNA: TGTGCCAGCAGTGGGACAGGGGGCGCGAACACCGGGGAGCTGTTTTTT
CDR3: CASSGTGGANTGELFF

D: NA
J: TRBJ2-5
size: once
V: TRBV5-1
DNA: TGCGCCAGCAGCTCTGGGGCCATCACCTCTCAAGAGACCCAGTACTTC
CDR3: CASSSGAITSQETQYF

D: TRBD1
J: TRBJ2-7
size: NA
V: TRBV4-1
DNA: TGCGCCAGCAGCCTCTCGGACAGGGGCGGATCCTACGAGCAGTACTTC
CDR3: CASSLSDRGGSYEQYF